Presented here are 9 T cell receptor delta chains from one specimen sequenced in a study of γδ T cells in repeated Plasmodium falciparum infection. Gammadelta T cells were flow-sorted from PBMC into Vgamma9/Vdelta2+ and Vdelta2-negative populations for bulk analysis. TCRdb re-identified clones in the multiplex PCR reads via CATT. Among about 57,000 delta-chain clones, roughly 1.8% were seen once, and the ten largest hold over 12%. Sequencing was performed on gamma-delta T cells from blood. These TCRs come from a pool of human donors (malaria-infected and uninfected, not separated).

The table lists this clone with a few counts. With only one base between it and a far larger clone, this is likely a read error. This sequence joins TRDV1 and TRDJ1; 11 bases are a match to TRDD3. Here the J gene came from matching the DNA to germline, since TCRdb omits it. Germline CDR1 TSWWSYY, CDR2 QGS. The length of the CDR3 is 23 residues. CDR3 amino acids: CALGDPHPFRQLGDREKTDKLIF. CDR3 DNA sequence: TGCGCTCTTGGGGACCCTCACCCCTTCCGCCAACTGGGGGATAGGGAGAAAACCGATAAACTCATCTTT.

This clone was picked up a small number of times. The protein TCRdb lists belongs to a much larger clone and differs from this DNA's translation at residue 20, which points to a read error; the protein shown is made from the DNA. The V and J genes are TRDV1 and TRDJ1, with D possibly matching TRDD3 (6 bases). The germline CDR1 and CDR2 sequences are TSWWSYY and QGS. Trimming shortened V by 0 bases and J by 8 bases, and 43 bases separated the two germline ends. The CDR3 has 24 amino acids. The CDR3 loop is CALGELRGINLLPPIGGGGAKLIF. The CDR3 DNA is TGTGCTCTTGGGGAACTTCGTGGGATCAATTTACTCCCCCCAATCGGTGGTGGGGGCGCAAAACTCATCTTT.

Points on this clone: A far larger clone lies a single base away; this is likely a read error. The sample contains more than one DNA sequence encoding this CDR3. This chain connects TRDV1 to TRDJ1; 7 bases align to TRDD3. The CDR3 totals 17 residues. Germline-derived CDR1 and CDR2 are TSWWSYY and QGS. Trimming cost V 0 bases and J 5 bases; bases outside gene matches: 12. In nucleotides, the CDR3 is TGTGCTCTTGGGGAACTTTCTGGGGGGCATAACGGGGATAAACTCATCTTT. Translating gives CALGELSGGHNGDKLIF.

At least ten counts were recorded for this clone. This DNA's translation differs at residue 10 from TCRdb's protein, which comes from a much larger clone; a read error is likely, and the protein shown is translated from the DNA. The chain couples TRDV1 to TRDJ1, with TRDD3 identical over 7 bases. CDR3 length: 20 residues. Germline V CDR1 and CDR2: TSWWSYY, QGS. V lost 3 bases, J lost 0 bases, and 19 bases stayed unmatched. In DNA, the CDR3 is TGTGCTCTTGGGGAGTTACTCTGGGGGGCGAGTTTAAAGTACACCGATAAACTCATCTTT. Translation: CALGELLWGASLKYTDKLIF.

The sample holds many counts of this clone. The protein TCRdb gives is from a much larger clone and does not agree with this DNA's translation at residue 11, likely a read error; the protein shown here comes from the DNA. This chain's CDR3 is CALGELYNSDRGYTDKLIF. The DNA of the CDR3 is TGTGCTCTTGGGGAACTTTATAACTCGGACCGGGGGTACACCGATAAACTCATCTTT. The chain links TRDV1 to TRDJ1, with D tentatively TRDD3 (5 bases). No J gene is reported in TCRdb; it was inferred here by comparing the DNA with germline. Trimming removed 0 bases at V and 0 bases at J, with 20 bases between. Germline CDR1 reads TSWWSYY; CDR2 reads QGS. There are 19 residues in the CDR3.

This clone occurred many times. This DNA translates differently at residue 6 from the TCRdb protein, which is that of a much larger clone; a read error is likely, and the protein shown is the DNA's own translation. The chain employs TRDV1 and TRDJ1; 7 bases agree with TRDD2. From germline, CDR1 is TSWWSYY and CDR2 QGS. Trimming at V came to 3 bases and at J to 2 bases, leaving 15 bases not matched to a gene. This CDR3 is built from 18 residues. CDR3 in amino acids: CALGEVPTPPLPTDKLIF. The CDR3, as DNA: TGTGCTCTTGGGGAGGTTCCTACACCGCCCCTCCCGACCGATAAACTCATCTTT.

A few counts support this clone. The TCRdb record carries a much larger clone's protein, which differs from this DNA's translation at residue 21; a read error is the likely cause, and the protein listed here is the DNA translation. The V gene is TRDV2; the J gene was not called; the D call TRDD3 from the table was never checked on the DNA. Germline CDR1 and CDR2: GEAIGNYY and EKD. The CDR3 loop spans 23 amino acids. The CDR3 protein is CACVVRGFGARVRLGDNTDKPIF. The CDR3 nucleotides are TGTGCCTGTGTAGTCCGAGGATTCGGGGCTAGGGTTCGACTGGGGGATAATACCGATAAACCCATCTTT.

This clone is labeled as medium-sized. This sample includes further DNA sequences coding for the same CDR3. The chain carries TRDV1 and TRDJ1, with TRDD3 matching over 9 bases. The CDR3 has 15 residues. Trimming cost V 0 bases and J 10 bases; bases outside gene matches: 9. The germline V gene encodes CDR1 TSWWSYY and CDR2 QGS. CDR3 loop: CALGELKAGGSRLIF. As DNA, the CDR3 is TGTGCTCTTGGGGAACTGAAAGCTGGGGGATCAAGACTCATCTTT.

A remark on this clone: TCRdb lists the protein of a much larger clone for this DNA, which differs at residue 18, so this is likely a read error; the protein given here is translated from the DNA itself. The V gene reported is TRDV1; the J gene is uncalled; the table gives TRDD3 as D, unverified against the DNA. The CDR3 loop spans 20 amino acids. CDR1 is TSWWSYY and CDR2 is QGS in the germline V gene. As DNA, the CDR3 is TGTGCTCTTGGGGAACTGATCCTCTCCCTCTGGGGGATACGACCCGATAAATTCATCTTT. Translation gives CALGELILSLWGIRPDKFIF.